This TCR beta chain was sequenced for a study of human T cells and chemical hapten exposure. Turning to the study itself: How much TCR each sample yielded varied, mostly because pooled library volumes differed slightly.

Worth noting for this clonotype: What it recognizes is unknown. This may be a read error: a much more frequent sequence differs by one nucleotide.

Deletions cut 3 bases from V and 3 bases from J, with 5 bases between. This CDR3 has 12 residues. Germline values: CDR1 MDHEN, CDR2 SYDVKM. Sample time point: pre-sensitization, week 0. Specified treatment: therapeutic diphenylcyclopropenone sensitization with weekly scalp DPC. General observations from the study: Compared to controls, expanded TCRs made significantly more large clusters of similar CDR3s.

Using its own MiXCR run on the RACE reads, TCRdb lists one record per CDR3 protein. The sample consists of under 200,000 distinct CDR3 sequences, 25% to 35% of them appearing once. This receptor was obtained from a woman aged 25 to 39 with alopecia areata. Some clones in this sample may be carry-over from other donors' samples. Specimen: whole blood, collected in connection with sensitization to the hapten diphenylcyclopropenone (DPC). This rearrangement joins TRBV28 to TRBJ1-1; D is ambiguous. The CDR3: CASSLMHTEAFF. As DNA, the CDR3 is TGTGCCAGCAGTTTGATGCACACTGAAGCTTTCTTT.